These 26 T cell receptor beta chains share one sample of origin, sequenced in a study of PD-1 blockade in classical Hodgkin lymphoma (dated by TCRdb to 2019 to 2021). The method behind the library was the immunoSEQ multiplex PCR assay. This immuneACCESS table, as held by TCRdb, lists in-frame sequences with V and J called but not all clones. Of the missing ones, under half trace to an unresolved V gene in checked studies; the others have no known cause. For this sample there are more than 75,000 clones; under 95% appear just once. The ten largest clones add up to 2% of the sample. Taken with the paper, the label for time point translates to: cycle 4 day 1 (C4D1), after more than five weeks of nivolumab. Every trial patient had relapsed after autologous stem cell transplantation, and cohorts A, B and C differed in prior brentuximab vedotin exposure. This specimen was peripheral blood mononuclear cells (PBMCs), taken before the fourth cycle of nivolumab. These receptors were obtained from a human donor with classical Hodgkin lymphoma.

The genes are TRBV10-3 and TRBJ1-2; D not resolved. The germline gives CDR1 ENHRY, CDR2 SYGVKD. The V end lost 7 bases, the J end lost 4 bases, and 10 bases lay between the germline ends. This CDR3 spans 12 amino acids. CDR3 nucleotide sequence: TGTGCCATCACCCGTCTGAGCTATGGCTACACCTTC. Amino acids: CAITRLSYGYTF.

This chain uses TRBV5-1 with TRBJ1-3, with TRBD1 matching over 9 bases. CDR3 length: 15 residues. J lost 4 bases, V lost 0 bases, and 2 bases had no gene match. Looked up from germline, CDR1 is SGHRS and CDR2 is YFSETQ. The CDR3 is CASSLDGTGGNTIYF. The DNA for the CDR3 is TGCGCCAGCAGCTTGGATGGGACAGGGGGAAACACCATATATTTT.

The rearrangement joins TRBV25-1 to TRBJ1-1; TRBD1 matches 7 bases. This CDR3 has 13 residues. CDR1 and CDR2 from the germline V gene are MGHDK and SYGVNS. The V segment lost 8 bases and the J segment 3 bases; nucleotides outside the gene matches: 6. CDR3 amino acids: CASARGGYTEAFF. The CDR3 DNA reads as TGTGCCAGCGCCAGGGGGGGTTACACTGAAGCTTTCTTT.

The rearrangement joins TRBV5-1 to TRBJ2-2; TRBD1 matches 9 bases. The V gene's germline CDR1 is SGHRS and CDR2 YFSETQ. The CDR3 loop spans 16 amino acids. The V segment lost 0 bases and the J segment 6 bases; nucleotides outside the gene matches: 6. The CDR3 DNA follows: TGCGCCAGCAGCTTGGACAGGGGGCTTAGGTCCGGGGAGCTGTTTTTT. This gives the protein CASSLDRGLRSGELFF.

The chain uses TRBV13 and TRBJ1-3; the D is unclear. Trimming removed 4 bases from V and 1 base from J, with 11 bases in between. The germline V gene encodes CDR1 PRHDT and CDR2 FYEKMQ (reference sequence). The CDR3 spans 15 residues. The CDR3 here is CASSSSGPSGNTIYF. The CDR3 DNA is TGTGCCAGCAGCTCTTCTGGACCTTCTGGAAACACCATATATTTT.

The chain uses TRBV30 and TRBJ2-7; TRBD2 matches 12 bases. The V segment lost 3 bases and the J segment 3 bases; nucleotides outside the gene matches: 9. CDR3 length: 16 amino acids. The V gene's germline CDR1 is GTSNPN and CDR2 SVGIG (reference sequence). As DNA, the CDR3 is TGTGCCTGGAGCCCTGGACTAGCGGGAATCGGCTACGAGCAGTACTTC. As protein: CAWSPGLAGIGYEQYF.

The chain combines TRBV7-6 with TRBJ2-7; 14 nucleotides line up with TRBD2. The V segment lost 0 bases and the J segment 2 bases; nucleotides outside the gene matches: 12. The CDR3 runs to 20 residues. Germline lookup yields CDR1 SGHVS and CDR2 FNYEAQ. The DNA of the CDR3 is TGTGCCAGCAGCTTAGCCCGTGGGACTAGCGGGAGAGGGAGAACCTACGAGCAGTACTTC. It encodes CASSLARGTSGRGRTYEQYF.

The chain uses TRBV10-2 and TRBJ2-7; D remains ambiguous. There are 15 residues in the CDR3. Trimming removed 6 bases from V and 0 bases from J, with 15 bases in between. Germline CDR1 and CDR2: WSHSY and SAAADI. For the CDR3, the DNA is TGCGCCAGCAGAGGGCCCAGTCAGAGCTCCTACGAGCAGTACTTC. This sequence encodes CASRGPSQSSYEQYF.

The chain uses TRBV27 and TRBJ2-7; TRBD2 matches at 10 bases. The CDR3 totals 15 residues. Germline CDR1 MNHEY, CDR2 SMNVEV (reference sequence). J was trimmed by 0 bases and V by 2 bases; bases with no gene match: 1. Here the CDR3 reads CASSLGLADSYEQYF. In DNA form, the CDR3 reads TGTGCCAGCAGTTTAGGACTAGCGGACTCCTACGAGCAGTACTTC.

The chain joins TRBV14 to TRBJ1-1; the D is unclear. V gave up 0 bases and J gave up 1 base, with 3 bases separating them. The CDR3 covers 13 residues. CDR1 and CDR2 from the germline V gene are SGHDN and FVKESK. CDR3 in DNA: TGTGCCAGCAGCCAAGAACAGAACACTGAAGCTTTCTTT. Its protein is CASSQEQNTEAFF.

The CDR3 loop is CASSRIAGGPIQGHDEQYF. The CDR3 region has the DNA TGTGCCAGCTCACGAATAGCGGGAGGGCCAATACAAGGGCATGACGAGCAGTACTTC. V is TRBV18 and J is TRBJ2-7, with 11 bases lining up with TRBD2. The length of the CDR3 is 19 residues. J gave up 5 bases and V 4 bases, and 19 bases lay outside the gene matches. From germline, CDR1 is KGHSH and CDR2 LQKENI.

The chain employs TRBV28 and TRBJ2-7; unclear D gene. CDR1 is MDHEN, CDR2 SYDVKM, per germline. CDR3 size: 11 residues. V lost 5 bases, J lost 4 bases, and 6 bases lay in between. CDR3 sequence reads: CASSPRYEQYF. The CDR3 DNA sequence: TGTGCCAGCAGTCCCCGGTACGAGCAGTACTTC. Looking up the rest from reference TRBV28 and TRBJ2-7 gives the full variable domain: DVKVTQSSRYLVKRTGEKVFLECVQDMDHENMFWYRQDPGLGLRLIYFSYDVKMKEKGDIPEGYSVSREKKERFSLILESASTNQTSMYLCASSPRYEQYFGPGTRLTVT.

The chain recombines TRBV5-6 with TRBJ1-2; D possibly corresponds to TRBD1 (6 bases). In germline, CDR1 is SGHDT, CDR2 YYEEEE. V shed 0 bases and J shed 4 bases, with 22 bases lying between them. The length of the CDR3 is 18 residues. The CDR3 DNA sequence: TGTGCCAGCAGCTTGGCCCCACAGGGCCCCCTAGTCCTCTATGGCTACACCTTC. It specifies CASSLAPQGPLVLYGYTF.

This clone was observed a few times. This chain connects TRBV7-9 to TRBJ1-4; no definite D call. Trimming removed 1 base at V and 8 bases at J, with 5 bases between. CDR1 is SEHNR and CDR2 is FQNEAQ in the germline V gene (reference sequence). The CDR3 covers 12 residues. The CDR3 DNA follows: TGTGCCAGCAGCTTAGTGGCCGAAAAACTGTTTTTT. It encodes CASSLVAEKLFF.

The rearrangement links TRBV28 to TRBJ2-3; D gene unclear. CDR1 is MDHEN and CDR2 is SYDVKM in the germline V gene. This CDR3 has 15 residues. V shed 5 bases and J shed 2 bases, with 14 bases lying between them. The DNA of the CDR3 is TGTGCCAGCAGTACAATTCGGAGCTCCACAGATACGCAGTATTTT. This translates into CASSTIRSSTDTQYF.

J is TRBJ2-3 and V is TRBV27; D is possibly TRBD1 (5 bases). Trimming took 2 bases from V and 4 from J, leaving 10 bases between them. The CDR3 is made up of 14 amino acids. CDR1 MNHEY and CDR2 SMNVEV come from the germline V gene (reference sequence). Written as DNA, the CDR3 is TGTGCCAGCAGTTTAATGATGGGGCCAGATACGCAGTATTTT. It codes for CASSLMMGPDTQYF.

The chain joins TRBV29-1 to TRBJ2-7; 7 bases are shared with TRBD1. The length of the CDR3 is 12 residues. Losses at the gene ends were 6 bases for V and 7 bases for J; bases not matched to a gene: 9. Per the germline V gene, CDR1 is SQVTM and CDR2 is ANQGSEA. CDR3 coding DNA: TGCAGCGTGACAGGGAATGGTCGGGAGCAGTACTTC. It codes for CSVTGNGREQYF.

The chain employs TRBV28 and TRBJ2-2; D gene unclear. Germline assignment: CDR1 MDHEN and CDR2 SYDVKM. The CDR3 has 13 residues. Trimming took off 3 bases at V and 6 bases at J, with 8 bases between the two ends. The CDR3 reads CASSFPGPGELFF. In DNA, the CDR3 is TGTGCCAGCAGTTTCCCAGGACCCGGGGAGCTGTTTTTT.

The chain is built from TRBV11-2 and TRBJ2-1; D not resolved. CDR3 length: 12 amino acids. V was shortened by 8 bases and J by 6 bases, with 11 bases between the two germline ends. Per germline, CDR1 SGHAT and CDR2 FQNNGV. CDR3 in DNA: TGTGCCAGCCGGCCCTCTAGCAATGAGCAGTTCTTC. Residues: CASRPSSNEQFF.

The chain couples TRBV28 to TRBJ1-3, with D tentatively TRBD1 (5 bases). Germline-derived CDR1 and CDR2 are MDHEN and SYDVKM. With 3 bases removed from V and 4 bases from J, the gap between germline ends came to 16 bases. The CDR3 totals 16 residues. The CDR3 sequence: CASSLAAGPGGNTIYF. CDR3 nucleotides: TGTGCCAGCAGTTTGGCTGCGGGGCCGGGGGGAAACACCATATATTTT.

J is TRBJ1-2 and V is TRBV27; D ambiguous. This CDR3 is 12 amino acids long. Per the germline V gene, CDR1 is MNHEY and CDR2 is SMNVEV (reference sequence). V lost 5 bases, J lost 4 bases, and 8 bases lay in between. DNA for the CDR3: TGTGCCAGCAGTCGAATTTTCTATGGCTACACCTTC. Translating gives CASSRIFYGYTF.

V is TRBV5-1 and J is TRBJ2-5; 11 nucleotides line up with TRBD2. The length of the CDR3 is 17 residues. V lost 0 bases and J lost 4; bases outside the gene matches: 8. CDR1 is SGHRS and CDR2 is YFSETQ in the germline V gene. Here the CDR3 DNA reads TGCGCCAGCAGCTTGGTTTTCGGGCTAGCGGGAGGAGAGACCCAGTACTTC. This translates into CASSLVFGLAGGETQYF. Supplemented by reference TRBV5-1 and TRBJ2-5, the full variable domain reads KAGVTQTPRYLIKTRGQQVTLSCSPISGHRSVSWYQQTPGQGLQFLFEYFSETQRNKGNFPGRFSGRQFSNSRSEMNVSTLELGDSALYLCASSLVFGLAGGETQYFGPGTRLLVL.

This clone occurred a few times. The CDR3 bases are TGTGCCAGCAGCTTAGTCTGGCTGGCGGAGCAGTTCTTC. Amino acid sequence: CASSLVWLAEQFF. The chain is built from TRBV11-2 and TRBJ2-1; D remains ambiguous. V was shortened by 1 base and J by 10 bases, with 11 bases between the two germline ends. CDR1 is SGHAT, CDR2 FQNNGV, per germline. CDR3 length: 13 residues. Drawing the rest from reference TRBV11-2 and TRBJ2-1, the complete variable domain is EAGVAQSPRYKIIEKRQSVAFWCNPISGHATLYWYQQILGQGPKLLIQFQNNGVVDDSQLPKDRFSAERLKGVDSTLKIQPAKLEDSAVYLCASSLVWLAEQFFGPGTRLTVL.

For this clone: The junction departs from germline at one end; a sequencing error may be responsible. CDR3 DNA: TGTGCCAGCAGCTTATCCAGCACGGATACGCAGTATTTT. This encodes CASSLSSTDTQYF. The gene calls are TRBV7-2 and TRBJ2-3; D unclear. There are 13 residues in the CDR3. The germline V gene has CDR1 SGHTA and CDR2 FQGNSA.

The chain carries TRBV27 and TRBJ2-5; D is perhaps TRBD1 or TRBD2 (5 bases each). The V end was cut by 7 bases, the J end by 5 bases, with 14 bases between. Germline assignment: CDR1 MNHEY and CDR2 SMNVEV (reference sequence). The CDR3 has 13 amino acids. The CDR3 sequence is CASTLGVGETQYF. The CDR3 DNA sequence: TGTGCCAGCACCCTGGGGGTCGGGGAGACCCAGTACTTC.

The chain combines TRBV5-6 with TRBJ1-1; D gene ambiguous. CDR3 length: 14 residues. V lost 5 bases, J lost 4 bases, and 15 bases lay in between. Per germline, CDR1 SGHDT and CDR2 YYEEEE. This CDR3 reads CASRFTPPGTEAFF. CDR3 bases: TGTGCCAGCAGATTTACCCCCCCCGGCACTGAAGCTTTCTTT. The full variable domain, its missing parts supplied by reference TRBV5-6 and TRBJ1-1, is DAGVTQSPTHLIKTRGQQVTLRCSPKSGHDTVSWYQQALGQGPQFIFQYYEEEERQRGNFPDRFSGHQFPNYSSELNVNALLLGDSALYLCASRFTPPGTEAFFGQGTRLTVV.